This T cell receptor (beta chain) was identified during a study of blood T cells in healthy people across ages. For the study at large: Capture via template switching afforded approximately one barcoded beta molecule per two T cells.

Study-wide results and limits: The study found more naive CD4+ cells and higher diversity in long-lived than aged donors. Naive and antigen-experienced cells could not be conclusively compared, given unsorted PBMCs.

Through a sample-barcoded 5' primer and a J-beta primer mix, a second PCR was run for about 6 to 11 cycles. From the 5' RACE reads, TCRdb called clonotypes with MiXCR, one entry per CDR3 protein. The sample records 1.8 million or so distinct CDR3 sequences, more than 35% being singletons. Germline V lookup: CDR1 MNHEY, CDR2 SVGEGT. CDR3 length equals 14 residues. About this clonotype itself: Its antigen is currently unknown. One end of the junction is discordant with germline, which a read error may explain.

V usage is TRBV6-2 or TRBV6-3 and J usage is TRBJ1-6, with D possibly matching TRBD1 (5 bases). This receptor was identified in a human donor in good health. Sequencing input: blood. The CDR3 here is CTSSYGLGGSPLHF. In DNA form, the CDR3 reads TGTACCAGCAGTTACGGCCTTGGGGGTTCACCCCTCCACTTT.